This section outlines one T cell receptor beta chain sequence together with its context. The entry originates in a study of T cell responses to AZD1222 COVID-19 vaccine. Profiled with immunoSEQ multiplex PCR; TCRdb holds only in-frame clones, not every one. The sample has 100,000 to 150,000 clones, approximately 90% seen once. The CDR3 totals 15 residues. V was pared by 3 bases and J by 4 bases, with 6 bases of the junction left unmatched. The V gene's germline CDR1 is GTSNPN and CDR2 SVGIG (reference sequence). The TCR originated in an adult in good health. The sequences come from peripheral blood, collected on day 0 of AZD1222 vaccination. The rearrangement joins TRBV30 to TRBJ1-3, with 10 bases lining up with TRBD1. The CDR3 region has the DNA TGTGCCTGGAGAACGGACAGGGGGATCGGAAACACCATATATTTT. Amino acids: CAWRTDRGIGNTIYF.